This TCR beta chain is from a study of blood T cells in healthy people across ages. On the study more broadly: About one barcoded beta molecule per two T cells was the capture yield of template switching.

Combining a sample-barcoded 5' primer with a J-beta primer mix, a second PCR ran for about 7 to 11 cycles. Every molecule of cDNA carried a tag from a template-switch adaptor with 12 random nucleotides. TCRdb re-called the 5' RACE reads with MiXCR, one entry per CDR3 protein. This sample has 1.5 million to 2 million distinct CDR3 sequences, with about 31% found just once. The junction had 5 bases not matched to a gene; V was cut back by 1 base and J by 8 bases. The CDR3 has 13 residues. In its sample, this clonotype was seen a few times. Russia was home to the donors, healthy Caucasian individuals aged roughly 6 to 90.

This sequence was found in a woman aged 30 to 39 in good health. The chain has TRBV12-3 or TRBV12-4 and TRBJ2-7; 7 bases agree with TRBD2. Sample: blood. The CDR3 reads CASSLGDYAQQYF. CDR3 in DNA: TGTGCCAGCAGTTTAGGGGACTACGCGCAGCAGTACTTC.